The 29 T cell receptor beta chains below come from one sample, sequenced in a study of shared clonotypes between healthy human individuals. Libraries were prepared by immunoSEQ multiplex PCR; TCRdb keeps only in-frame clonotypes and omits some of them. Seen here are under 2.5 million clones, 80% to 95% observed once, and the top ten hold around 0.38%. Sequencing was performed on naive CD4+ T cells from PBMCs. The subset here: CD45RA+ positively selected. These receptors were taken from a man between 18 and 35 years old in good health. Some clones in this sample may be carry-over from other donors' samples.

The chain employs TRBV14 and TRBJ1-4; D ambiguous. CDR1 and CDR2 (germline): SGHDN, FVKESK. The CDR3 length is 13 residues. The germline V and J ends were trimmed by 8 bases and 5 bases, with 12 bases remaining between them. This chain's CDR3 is CASRRAPNEKLFF. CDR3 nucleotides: TGTGCCAGCCGACGGGCCCCCAATGAAAAACTGTTTTTT.

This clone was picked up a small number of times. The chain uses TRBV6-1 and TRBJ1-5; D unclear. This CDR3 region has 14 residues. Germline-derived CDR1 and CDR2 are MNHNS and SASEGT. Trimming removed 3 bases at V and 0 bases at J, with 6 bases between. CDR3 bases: TGTGCCAGCAGTGACGGATATAGCAATCAGCCCCAGCATTTT. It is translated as CASSDGYSNQPQHF.

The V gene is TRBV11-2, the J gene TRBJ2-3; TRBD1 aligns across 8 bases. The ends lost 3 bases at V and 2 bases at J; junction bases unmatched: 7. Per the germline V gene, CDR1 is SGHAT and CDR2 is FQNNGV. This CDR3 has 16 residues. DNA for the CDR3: TGTGCCAGCAGCTTTCGGACAGGGATTGTCACAGATACGCAGTATTTT. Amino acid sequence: CASSFRTGIVTDTQYF.

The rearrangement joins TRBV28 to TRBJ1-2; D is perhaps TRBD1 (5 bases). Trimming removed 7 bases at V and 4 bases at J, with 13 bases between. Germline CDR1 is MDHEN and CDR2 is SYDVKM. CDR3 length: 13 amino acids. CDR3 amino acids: CASTLRGVYGYTF. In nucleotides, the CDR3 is TGTGCCAGCACCCTACGGGGGGTCTATGGCTACACCTTC.

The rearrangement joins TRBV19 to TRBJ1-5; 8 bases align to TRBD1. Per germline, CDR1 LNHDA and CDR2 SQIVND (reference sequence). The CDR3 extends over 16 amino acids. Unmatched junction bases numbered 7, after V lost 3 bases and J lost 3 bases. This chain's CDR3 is CASSILGRGLNQPQHF. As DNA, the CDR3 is TGTGCCAGTAGTATTCTCGGCAGGGGGCTCAATCAGCCCCAGCATTTT.

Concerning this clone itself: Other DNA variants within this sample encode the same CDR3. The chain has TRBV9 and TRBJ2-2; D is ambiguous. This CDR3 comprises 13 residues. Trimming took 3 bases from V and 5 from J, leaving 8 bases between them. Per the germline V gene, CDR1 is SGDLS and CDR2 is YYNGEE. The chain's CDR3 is CASSAGPTGELFF. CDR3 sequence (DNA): TGTGCCAGCAGCGCCGGGCCAACCGGGGAGCTGTTTTTT.

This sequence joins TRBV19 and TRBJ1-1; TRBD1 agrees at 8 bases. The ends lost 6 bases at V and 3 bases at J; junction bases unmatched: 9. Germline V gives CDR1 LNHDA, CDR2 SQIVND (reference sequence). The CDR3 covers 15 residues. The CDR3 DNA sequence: TGTGCCAGTAGGACAGGGGATGGGCGGGACACTGAAGCTTTCTTT. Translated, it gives CASRTGDGRDTEAFF. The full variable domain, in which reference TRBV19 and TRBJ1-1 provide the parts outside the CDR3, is DGGITQSPKYLFRKEGQNVTLSCEQNLNHDAMYWYRQDPGQGLRLIYYSQIVNDFQKGDIAEGYSVSREKKESFPLTVTSAQKNPTAFYLCASRTGDGRDTEAFFGQGTRLTVV.

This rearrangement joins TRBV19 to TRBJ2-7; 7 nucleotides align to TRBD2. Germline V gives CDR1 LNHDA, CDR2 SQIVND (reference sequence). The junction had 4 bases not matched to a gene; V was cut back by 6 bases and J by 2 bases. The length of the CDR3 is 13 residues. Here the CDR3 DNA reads TGTGCCAGTAGGAGGGAGGGCCCCTACGAGCAGTACTTC. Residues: CASRREGPYEQYF.

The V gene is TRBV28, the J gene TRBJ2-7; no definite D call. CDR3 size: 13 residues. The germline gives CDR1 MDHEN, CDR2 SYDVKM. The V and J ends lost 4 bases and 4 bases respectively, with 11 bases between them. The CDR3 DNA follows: TGTGCCAGCAGTTGGACGGTACAGTACGAGCAGTACTTC. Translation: CASSWTVQYEQYF.

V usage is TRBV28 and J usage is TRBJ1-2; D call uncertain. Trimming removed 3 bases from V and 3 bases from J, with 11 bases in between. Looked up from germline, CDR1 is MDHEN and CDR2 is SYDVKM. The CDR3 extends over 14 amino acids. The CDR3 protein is CASSFGTGDYGYTF. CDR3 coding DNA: TGTGCCAGCAGTTTCGGTACCGGGGACTATGGCTACACCTTC.

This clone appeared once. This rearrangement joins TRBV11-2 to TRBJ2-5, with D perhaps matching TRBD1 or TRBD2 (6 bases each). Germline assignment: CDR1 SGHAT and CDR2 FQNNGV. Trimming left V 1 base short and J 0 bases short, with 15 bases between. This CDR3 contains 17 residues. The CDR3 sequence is CASSLGRGTHNQETQYF. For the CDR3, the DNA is TGTGCCAGCAGCTTAGGAAGGGGGACTCACAACCAAGAGACCCAGTACTTC.

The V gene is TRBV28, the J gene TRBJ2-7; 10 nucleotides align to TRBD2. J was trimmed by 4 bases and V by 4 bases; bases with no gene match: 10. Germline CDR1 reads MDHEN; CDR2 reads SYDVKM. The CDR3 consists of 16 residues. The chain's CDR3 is CASSSSRAGGPYEQYF. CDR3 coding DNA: TGTGCCAGCAGTTCATCCCGAGCGGGAGGGCCTTACGAGCAGTACTTC. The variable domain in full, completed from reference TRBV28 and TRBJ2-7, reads DVKVTQSSRYLVKRTGEKVFLECVQDMDHENMFWYRQDPGLGLRLIYFSYDVKMKEKGDIPEGYSVSREKKERFSLILESASTNQTSMYLCASSSSRAGGPYEQYFGPGTRLTVT.

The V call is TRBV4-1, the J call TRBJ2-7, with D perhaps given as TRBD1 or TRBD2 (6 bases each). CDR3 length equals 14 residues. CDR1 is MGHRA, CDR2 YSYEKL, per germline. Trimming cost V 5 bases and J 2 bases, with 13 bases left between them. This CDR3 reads CASSRGGRTYEQYF. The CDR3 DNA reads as TGCGCCAGCAGCAGAGGGGGGCGGACCTACGAGCAGTACTTC.

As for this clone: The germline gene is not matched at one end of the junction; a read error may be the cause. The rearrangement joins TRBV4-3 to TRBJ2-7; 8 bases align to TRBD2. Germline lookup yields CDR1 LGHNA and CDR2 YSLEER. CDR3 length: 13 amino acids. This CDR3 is CASSQERGAKRGF. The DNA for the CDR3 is TGCGCCAGCAGCCAAGAACGAGGTGCAAAGCGGGGGTTC.

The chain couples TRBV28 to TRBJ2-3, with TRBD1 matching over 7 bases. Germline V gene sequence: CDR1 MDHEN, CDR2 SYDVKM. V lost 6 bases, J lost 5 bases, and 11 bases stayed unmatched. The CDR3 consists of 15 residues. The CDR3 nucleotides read TGTGCCAGCAGCCAAAACAGGGGTGGTGGAGATACGCAGTATTTT. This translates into CASSQNRGGGDTQYF.

As DNA, the CDR3 is TGTGCCAGCAGCTCGGACAGGTCTGGTGGCTACACCTTC. It is translated as CASSSDRSGGYTF. The chain carries TRBV7-3 and TRBJ1-2; 7 bases match TRBD1. This CDR3 contains 13 residues. Germline CDR1 reads SGHTA; CDR2 reads FQGTGA. J gave up 7 bases and V 4 bases, and 6 bases lay outside the gene matches.

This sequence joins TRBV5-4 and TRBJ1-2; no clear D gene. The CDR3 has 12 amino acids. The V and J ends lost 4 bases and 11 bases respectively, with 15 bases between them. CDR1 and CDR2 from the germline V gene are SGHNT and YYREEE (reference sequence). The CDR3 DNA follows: TGTGCCAGCAGCAACTTTCTGAGAGGATACACCTTC. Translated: CASSNFLRGYTF.

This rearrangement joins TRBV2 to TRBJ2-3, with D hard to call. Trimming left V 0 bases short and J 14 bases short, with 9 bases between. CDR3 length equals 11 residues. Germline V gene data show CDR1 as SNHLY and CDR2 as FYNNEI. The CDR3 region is CASSEAGGSYF. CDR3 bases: TGTGCCAGCAGTGAAGCGGGTGGGTCGTATTTT.

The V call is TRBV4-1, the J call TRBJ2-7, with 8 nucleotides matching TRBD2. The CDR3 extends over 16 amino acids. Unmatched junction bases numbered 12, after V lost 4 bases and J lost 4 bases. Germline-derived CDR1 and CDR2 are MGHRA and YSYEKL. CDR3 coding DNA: TGCGCCAGCAGCCCCGGGGGGGTCGGAGGCGAATACGAGCAGTACTTC. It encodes CASSPGGVGGEYEQYF.

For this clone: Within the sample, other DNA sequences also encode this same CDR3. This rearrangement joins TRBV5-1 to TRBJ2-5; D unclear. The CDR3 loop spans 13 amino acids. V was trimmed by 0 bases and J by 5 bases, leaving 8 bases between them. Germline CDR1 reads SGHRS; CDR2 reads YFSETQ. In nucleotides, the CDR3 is TGCGCCAGCAGCTTGGAGGGTCGGGAGACCCAGTACTTC. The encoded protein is CASSLEGRETQYF.

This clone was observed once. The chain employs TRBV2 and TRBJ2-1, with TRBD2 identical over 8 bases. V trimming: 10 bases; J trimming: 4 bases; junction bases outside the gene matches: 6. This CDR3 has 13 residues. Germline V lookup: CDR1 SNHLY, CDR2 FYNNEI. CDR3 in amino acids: CATTAGAYNEQFF. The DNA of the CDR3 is TGTGCCACCACAGCGGGGGCTTACAATGAGCAGTTCTTC.

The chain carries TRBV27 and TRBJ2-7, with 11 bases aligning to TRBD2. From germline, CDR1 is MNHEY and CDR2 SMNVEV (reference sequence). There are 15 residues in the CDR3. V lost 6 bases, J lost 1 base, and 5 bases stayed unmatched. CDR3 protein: CASSQPSGGSYEQYF. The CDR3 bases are TGTGCCAGCAGCCAACCTAGCGGGGGGTCCTACGAGCAGTACTTC.

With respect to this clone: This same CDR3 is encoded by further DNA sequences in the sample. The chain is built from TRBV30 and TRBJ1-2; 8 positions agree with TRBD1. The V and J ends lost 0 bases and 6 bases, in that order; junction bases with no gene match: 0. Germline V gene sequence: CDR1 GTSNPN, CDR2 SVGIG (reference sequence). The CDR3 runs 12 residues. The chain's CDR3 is CAWSVTGDGYTF. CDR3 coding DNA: TGTGCCTGGAGTGTGACAGGGGATGGCTACACCTTC.

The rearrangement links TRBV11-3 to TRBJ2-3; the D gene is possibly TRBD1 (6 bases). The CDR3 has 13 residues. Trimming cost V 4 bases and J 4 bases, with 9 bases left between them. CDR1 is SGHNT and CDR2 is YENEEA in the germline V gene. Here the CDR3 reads CASSSGVADTQYF. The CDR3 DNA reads TGTGCCAGCAGCTCAGGGGTCGCAGATACGCAGTATTTT.

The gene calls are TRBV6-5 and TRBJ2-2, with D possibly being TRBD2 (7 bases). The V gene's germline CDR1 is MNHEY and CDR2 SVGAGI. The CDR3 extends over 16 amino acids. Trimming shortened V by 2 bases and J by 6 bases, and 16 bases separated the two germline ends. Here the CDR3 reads CASSYGGGRGAGELFF. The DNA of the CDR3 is TGTGCCAGCAGTTACGGGGGCGGGAGAGGGGCCGGGGAGCTGTTTTTT.

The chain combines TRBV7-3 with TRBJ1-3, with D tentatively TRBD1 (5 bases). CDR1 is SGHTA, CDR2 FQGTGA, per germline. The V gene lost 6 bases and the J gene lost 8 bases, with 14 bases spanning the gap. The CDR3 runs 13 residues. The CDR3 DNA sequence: TGTGCCAGCAGACCTGGGACGTCGGACACCATATATTTT. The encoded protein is CASRPGTSDTIYF.

The CDR3 protein is CASSQSADTEAFF. The CDR3 DNA reads as TGTGCCAGCTCACAATCCGCAGACACTGAAGCTTTCTTT. The V and J genes are TRBV18 and TRBJ1-1; D remains ambiguous. V dropped 4 bases and J dropped 3 bases, with 9 bases sitting between them. CDR3 size: 13 residues. CDR1 KGHSH and CDR2 LQKENI come from the germline V gene.

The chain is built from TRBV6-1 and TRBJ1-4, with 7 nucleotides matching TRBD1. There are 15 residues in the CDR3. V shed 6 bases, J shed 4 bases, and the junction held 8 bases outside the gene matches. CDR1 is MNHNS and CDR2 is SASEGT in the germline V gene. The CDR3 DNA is TGTGCCAGCAGGCGGGACAGCACCTTTAATGAAAAACTGTTTTTT. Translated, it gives CASRRDSTFNEKLFF.

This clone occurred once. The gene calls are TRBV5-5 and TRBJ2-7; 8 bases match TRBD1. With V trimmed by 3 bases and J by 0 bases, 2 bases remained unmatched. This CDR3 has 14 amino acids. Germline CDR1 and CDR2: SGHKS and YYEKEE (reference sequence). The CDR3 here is CASSSGTGSYEQYF. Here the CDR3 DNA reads TGTGCCAGCAGCTCCGGGACAGGCTCCTACGAGCAGTACTTC.